The rows below give T cell receptor beta chains drawn from one sample of a study of cytomegalovirus exposure and HLA in healthy donors. The table came from immunoSEQ multiplex PCR; TCRdb's copy has only in-frame clones and leaves some out. The profile shows 130,000 or so clones, roughly 77% of them singletons. Material: PBMCs. These receptors were obtained from a man aged 35-49 years in good health and CMV-seronegative. CDR3s include the opening cysteine and the closing phenylalanine or tryptophan. The D gene is left open where the match is weak. Some rows mark clone size as missing; the rest say once, few, many or name a class of expanded clone.

d_call j_call v_call clone_size cdr3_aa cdr3_nt
. TRBJ2-2 TRBV9 . CASSPAVLGSRNTGELFF TGTGCCAGCAGCCCCGCCGTGTTGGGCTCACGGAACACCGGGGAGCTGTTTTTT
TRBD1 TRBJ1-3 TRBV7-9 . CASSPRQGLLSGNTIYF TGTGCCAGCAGCCCGCGACAGGGTCTCCTCTCTGGAAACACCATATATTTT
. TRBJ2-3 TRBV9 . CASSPHPGMTTDTQYF TGTGCCAGCAGCCCACACCCCGGGATGACCACAGATACGCAGTATTTT
. TRBJ2-1 TRBV5-1 . CASKPTLSNYNEQFF TGCGCCAGTAAGCCCACCCTATCCAATTACAATGAGCAGTTCTTC
TRBD1 TRBJ1-1 TRBV14 . CASSQDRDTEAFF TGTGCCAGCAGCCAGGACAGGGACACTGAAGCTTTCTTT
TRBD1 TRBJ2-7 TRBV14 . CASILLRQGSYPYEQYF TGTGCCAGCATTCTGTTGCGACAGGGGTCCTATCCGTACGAGCAGTACTTC
. TRBJ2-1 TRBV19 . CASSSPLLAGTDNEQFF TGTGCCAGTAGTTCGCCCCTGCTGGCGGGGACAGACAATGAGCAGTTCTTC
TRBD1 TRBJ2-3 TRBV25-1 . CASSGHRGPRSDTQYF TGTGCCAGCAGTGGCCACAGGGGGCCTAGGTCAGATACGCAGTATTTT
. TRBJ1-5 TRBV9 . CASSVGTSHQPQHF TGTGCCAGCAGCGTAGGGACTTCGCATCAGCCCCAGCATTTT
. TRBJ1-2 TRBV5-1 . CASSLGAFYGYTF TGCGCCAGCAGCTTGGGAGCGTTCTATGGCTACACCTTC
TRBD1 TRBJ1-2 TRBV6-5 . CASSRDRGTYGYTF TGTGCCAGCAGTCGGGACAGGGGAACCTATGGCTACACCTTC
. TRBJ1-5 TRBV5-1 . CASSSGGFRQPQHF TGCGCCAGCAGCTCTGGAGGGTTCCGACAGCCCCAGCATTTT
. TRBJ2-1 TRBV19 . CASSIVGGGVDEQFF TGTGCCAGTAGTATAGTGGGGGGAGGTGTTGATGAGCAGTTCTTC
. TRBJ2-7 TRBV2 . CASSMPPGLSYEQYF TGTGCCAGCTCAATGCCCCCGGGACTCTCCTACGAGCAGTACTTC
TRBD1 TRBJ2-7 TRBV19 . CASSSPGTVGEQYF TGTGCCAGTAGTTCCCCCGGGACAGTTGGAGAGCAGTACTTC
TRBD1 TRBJ1-3 TRBV7-6 few CASSLSYNRQGSSGNTIYF TGTGCCAGCAGCCTTTCGTACAATCGACAGGGGAGCTCTGGAAACACCATATATTTT
. TRBJ2-7 TRBV5-6 few CASSFGGASYEQYF TGTGCCAGCAGCTTCGGCGGGGCCTCCTACGAGCAGTACTTC
. TRBJ1-2 TRBV7-3 . CASSLTLKGEGYTF TGTGCCAGCAGCTTAACGTTGAAGGGGGAGGGCTACACCTTC
TRBD2 TRBJ2-1 TRBV7-3 . CASSLLAGTRGGNEQFF TGTGCCAGCAGCTTATTGGCGGGAACCCGCGGGGGAAATGAGCAGTTCTTC
. TRBJ2-3 TRBV10-1 . CASSESRGLVDTQYF TGCGCCAGCAGTGAGTCAAGGGGACTCGTGGATACGCAGTATTTT
. TRBJ2-1 TRBV7-9 . CASSSLALNNEQFF TGTGCCAGCAGCTCCCTGGCCTTGAACAATGAGCAGTTCTTC
TRBD1 TRBJ2-2 TRBV6-6 . CASRPWTGTNTGELFF TGTGCCAGCAGACCTTGGACAGGGACAAACACCGGGGAGCTGTTTTTT
TRBD2 TRBJ2-7 TRBV18 . CASSPAGGNEQYF TGTGCCAGCTCACCCGCGGGGGGTAACGAGCAGTACTTC
TRBD2 TRBJ2-5 TRBV11-2 . CASSAAGTSEETQYF TGTGCCAGCAGCGCCGCAGGGACTAGCGAAGAGACCCAGTACTTC
. TRBJ2-2 TRBV7-9 . CASSRDTGELFF TGTGCCAGCAGTAGAGACACCGGGGAGCTGTTTTTT
TRBD1 TRBJ1-4 TRBV18 . CASSPGTVEKLFF TGTGCCAGCTCCCCCGGGACAGTCGAAAAACTGTTTTTT
. TRBJ1-1 TRBV7-2 . CASSLITDYTEAFF TGTGCCAGCAGCTTAATCACGGACTACACTGAAGCTTTCTTT
TRBD1 TRBJ2-7 TRBV5-1 . CASSNTGTGPPSYEQYF TGCGCCAGCAGCAATACCGGGACAGGGCCTCCCTCCTACGAGCAGTACTTC
. TRBJ2-7 TRBV6-6 . CASSYGRAYEQYF TGTGCCAGCAGTTACGGCAGGGCCTACGAGCAGTACTTC
. TRBJ1-2 TRBV29-1 . CSVEGTGVDGYTF TGCAGCGTTGAAGGAACCGGGGTTGATGGCTACACCTTC
TRBD2 TRBJ2-1 TRBV19 . CASSFWTSGGYNEQFF TGTGCCAGTAGTTTTTGGACTAGCGGGGGGTACAATGAGCAGTTCTTC
TRBD1 TRBJ2-7 TRBV29-1 . CSVAGTGHSYEQYF TGCAGCGTTGCCGGGACAGGCCACTCCTACGAGCAGTACTTC
. TRBJ2-3 TRBV5-1 . CASSEGLTDTQYF TGCGCCAGCAGCGAGGGATTGACAGATACGCAGTATTTT
. TRBJ2-2 TRBV6-1 . CASSEGRRPGELFF TGTGCCAGCAGTGAAGGGAGGAGACCCGGGGAGCTGTTTTTT
. TRBJ1-2 TRBV5-1 once CASSLTVTAAGGYTF TGCGCCAGCAGCCTAACCGTAACAGCAGCAGGAGGCTACACCTTC
. TRBJ2-2 TRBV11-2 . CASSLTTAGELFF TGTGCCAGCAGCTTAACGACTGCCGGGGAGCTGTTTTTT
. TRBJ1-3 TRBV7-9 . CASSGPDSSSGNTIYF TGTGCCAGCAGCGGTCCGGACAGCTCCTCTGGAAACACCATATATTTT
TRBD1 TRBJ1-1 TRBV7-9 . CASSPGQYTEAFF TGTGCCAGCAGCCCGGGACAGTACACTGAAGCTTTCTTT
TRBD1 TRBJ2-2 TRBV28 few CASSFLDRETGELFF TGTGCCAGCAGTTTCTTGGACAGGGAAACCGGGGAGCTGTTTTTT
TRBD1 TRBJ2-7 TRBV4-1 once CASSRSPNPGQASEQYF TGCGCCAGCAGCCGCAGCCCGAACCCGGGACAGGCTAGCGAGCAGTACTTC
. TRBJ1-2 TRBV25-1 . CASSDRYGYTF TGTGCCAGCAGTGACCGGTATGGCTACACCTTC
TRBD2 TRBJ2-7 TRBV6-6 once CASSYSGAGTKYEQYF TGTGCCAGCAGTTACTCTGGGGCAGGGACTAAATACGAGCAGTACTTC
TRBD2 TRBJ2-4 TRBV25-1 . CASSDIGGELAKNIQYF TGTGCCAGCAGTGATATCGGGGGGGAACTAGCCAAAAACATTCAGTACTTT
. TRBJ2-2 TRBV9 . CASSVEGREAGELFF TGTGCCAGCAGCGTAGAAGGCAGGGAGGCCGGGGAGCTGTTTTTT
. TRBJ1-2 TRBV10-3 few CAISEQGRGYTF TGTGCCATCAGTGAACAGGGCCGCGGCTACACCTTC
TRBD1 TRBJ2-3 TRBV10-3 . CAITGTGRTDTQYF TGTGCCATCACAGGGACAGGGCGTACAGATACGCAGTATTTT
. TRBJ1-2 TRBV5-1 . CASSLGLYGYTF TGCGCCAGCAGCTTGGGTCTATATGGCTACACCTTC
. TRBJ2-7 TRBV6-5 . CASSYDISSYEQYF TGTGCCAGCAGTTATGATATCAGCTCCTACGAGCAGTACTTC
. TRBJ2-7 TRBV4-1 few CASSQEVAGLGNEQYF TGCGCCAGCAGCCAAGAAGTGGCAGGGCTGGGGAACGAGCAGTACTTC
. TRBJ1-2 TRBV12-1 . CASSFKGGYGYTF TGTGCCAGCAGCTTTAAAGGGGGCTATGGCTACACCTTC
. TRBJ2-1 TRBV7-6 . CASSFYSYNEQFF TGTGCCAGCAGCTTTTACTCCTACAATGAGCAGTTCTTC
. TRBJ2-1 TRBV11-2 . CASSFKGAYNEQFF TGTGCCAGCAGCTTTAAAGGGGCATATAATGAGCAGTTCTTC
. TRBJ1-1 TRBV29-1 . CSVVAEDTEAFF TGCAGCGTTGTTGCGGAGGACACTGAAGCTTTCTTT
. TRBJ2-3 TRBV5-1 . CASSWGGGDTQYF TGCGCCAGCAGCTGGGGGGGCGGAGATACGCAGTATTTT
TRBD2 TRBJ2-5 TRBV2 . CASKWTSVKETQYF TGTGCCAGCAAATGGACTAGTGTCAAAGAGACCCAGTACTTC
TRBD1 TRBJ2-1 TRBV7-9 . CASEGQVGQGARNEQFF TGTGCCAGTGAGGGCCAGGTGGGCCAGGGGGCGAGGAATGAGCAGTTCTTC
. TRBJ2-7 TRBV10-3 few CAISDLTSYEQYF TGTGCCATCAGTGACCTTACTAGCTACGAGCAGTACTTC